The sequence of this T cell receptor beta chain was determined in a study of cytomegalovirus exposure and HLA in healthy donors. At the level of the study: Earlier sequencing of 150 million to 200 million T cells yielded approximately 100 million unique TCR beta sequences. There were about 85 million unique TCRs (from HLA-typed donors) in an early data release.

The study, taken as a whole, reports: Solely CMV serostatus was available to characterize immune exposure. Indistinguishable V segments, including TRBV6-2 and TRBV6-3, were excluded.

Concerning this clone itself: The antigen is unknown.

V shed 1 base and J shed 5 bases, with 14 bases lying between them. In germline, CDR1 is PRHDT, CDR2 FYEKMQ (reference sequence). The CDR3 runs to 15 residues. The PCR had 60 Vbeta and 13 Jbeta primers. The method was immunoSEQ multiplex PCR; TCRdb's version includes in-frame clones alone and lacks a portion of them. The profile shows about 170,000 clones, around 73% of them singletons. The chain uses TRBV13 and TRBJ2-5; maybe TRBD2 (5 bases). Specimen: PBMCs. This receptor was obtained from a woman aged 18-30 years in good health and CMV-seropositive. The CDR3 nucleotides are TGTGCCAGCAGCTTAGCAAGGGTAACGGGGGAGACCCAGTACTTC. Its translation: CASSLARVTGETQYF.